A selection of T cell receptor beta chains follows, all from one sample in a study of T cells in Graves' hyperthyroidism and ophthalmopathy. Each CDR3 protein gets one entry after TCRdb re-called the multiplex PCR reads with MiXCR. The sample records some 500,000 distinct CDR3 sequences, 13% to 15% being singletons. Sequencing was done on a sample of blood. The receptors originated from a young woman with Graves' hyperthyroidism. The CDR3 runs from the conserved cysteine through the conserved F or W. The order of the fields is CDR3 length, V gene, J gene, clone size, D gene, CDR3 DNA, CDR3 protein. D genes are given only for firm matches. Only some rows state a clone size, as once, few, many or a class for expanded clones.

len: 14; v_gene: TRBV30; j_gene: TRBJ1-2; abundance: many; d_gene: TRBD1; CDR3nt: TGTGCCTGGAAAACCACAGGGGGAGCGTATGGCTACACCTTC; CDR3aa: CAWKTTGGAYGYTF
len: 16; v_gene: TRBV10-3; j_gene: TRBJ2-3; abundance: many; d_gene: TRBD2; CDR3nt: TGTGCCATCAACACCGGGACTAGCGGGAGTACAGATACGCAGTATTTT; CDR3aa: CAINTGTSGSTDTQYF
len: 14; v_gene: TRBV2; j_gene: TRBJ1-5; abundance: many; d_gene: NA; CDR3nt: TGTGCCAGCAGCGACAGGACCTACAATCAGCCCCAGCATTTT; CDR3aa: CASSDRTYNQPQHF
len: 14; v_gene: TRBV24-1; j_gene: TRBJ2-5; abundance: NA; d_gene: NA; CDR3nt: TGTGCCACCAGTCCTAGGGGGACCCAAGAGACCCAGTACTTC; CDR3aa: CATSPRGTQETQYF
len: 16; v_gene: TRBV11-2; j_gene: TRBJ1-2; abundance: many; d_gene: TRBD1; CDR3nt: TGTGCCAGCAGCTTAGCCCCGGACAGGGGGAACTATGGCTACACCTTC; CDR3aa: CASSLAPDRGNYGYTF
len: 13; v_gene: TRBV11-3; j_gene: TRBJ1-6; abundance: many; d_gene: NA; CDR3nt: TGTGCCAGCAGCCAGTCCCGTTGGACACCCCTCCACTTT; CDR3aa: CASSQSRWTPLHF
len: 14; v_gene: TRBV5-1; j_gene: TRBJ2-7; abundance: many; d_gene: NA; CDR3nt: TGCGCCAGCAGCTTACGGGGAGAGTCCTACGAGCAGTACTTC; CDR3aa: CASSLRGESYEQYF
len: 15; v_gene: TRBV7-2; j_gene: TRBJ2-1; abundance: many; d_gene: NA; CDR3nt: TGTGCCAGCAGCTCAAATGGGCGTGGGGACAATGAGCAGTTCTTC; CDR3aa: CASSSNGRGDNEQFF
len: 16; v_gene: TRBV7-9; j_gene: TRBJ2-5; abundance: NA; d_gene: TRBD2; CDR3nt: TGTGCCAGCAGCTCCAAGGGACTAGCGGGGCAAGAGACCCAGTACTTC; CDR3aa: CASSSKGLAGQETQYF
len: 18; v_gene: TRBV29-1; j_gene: TRBJ2-5; abundance: few; d_gene: TRBD2; CDR3nt: TGCAGCGTTGAAGAATTTCTAGCGGGAGCGGGGTCCCAAGAGACCCAGTACTTC; CDR3aa: CSVEEFLAGAGSQETQYF
len: 15; v_gene: TRBV20-1; j_gene: TRBJ2-7; abundance: many; d_gene: NA; CDR3nt: TGCAGTGCTAGAGATCAGTCTAGCTTCACCTACGAGCAGTACTTC; CDR3aa: CSARDQSSFTYEQYF
len: 17; v_gene: TRBV5-1; j_gene: TRBJ2-3; abundance: many; d_gene: TRBD2; CDR3nt: TGCGCCAGCAGCTCCCACCCTAGCGGGAGTTCCACAGATACGCAGTATTTT; CDR3aa: CASSSHPSGSSTDTQYF
len: 17; v_gene: TRBV6-6; j_gene: TRBJ2-7; abundance: few; d_gene: TRBD2; CDR3nt: TGTGCCAGCAGTTACTCCCTGTTGGCGGGAGGAACCTACGAGCAGTACTTC; CDR3aa: CASSYSLLAGGTYEQYF
len: 16; v_gene: TRBV30; j_gene: TRBJ2-2; abundance: many; d_gene: NA; CDR3nt: TGTGCCTGGAGGTCAAATTTCCGTTCGAACACCGGGGAGCTGTTTTTT; CDR3aa: CAWRSNFRSNTGELFF
len: 14; v_gene: TRBV29-1; j_gene: TRBJ2-1; abundance: NA; d_gene: TRBD2; CDR3nt: TGCAGCGTTGCTGTAGCGGGAGATTACAATGAGCAGTTCTTC; CDR3aa: CSVAVAGDYNEQFF
len: 14; v_gene: TRBV14; j_gene: TRBJ1-1; abundance: many; d_gene: NA; CDR3nt: TGTGCCAGCAGCGGAGAAGGGTGGGATACTGAAGCTTTCTTT; CDR3aa: CASSGEGWDTEAFF
len: 17; v_gene: TRBV13; j_gene: TRBJ2-3; abundance: many; d_gene: NA; CDR3nt: TGTGCCAGCAGCTTAGTCTCTACCCCCCGGGACACAGATACGCAGTATTTT; CDR3aa: CASSLVSTPRDTDTQYF
len: 13; v_gene: TRBV3-1; j_gene: TRBJ1-1; abundance: few; d_gene: NA; CDR3nt: TGTGCCAGCAGACTTAAGATGACCACTGAAGCTTTCTTT; CDR3aa: CASRLKMTTEAFF
len: 12; v_gene: TRBV30; j_gene: TRBJ1-1; abundance: many; d_gene: TRBD1; CDR3nt: TGTGCCTGGCGGGACAGCGGCACTGAAGCTTTCTTT; CDR3aa: CAWRDSGTEAFF
len: 16; v_gene: TRBV4-1; j_gene: TRBJ1-4; abundance: many; d_gene: TRBD1; CDR3nt: TGCGCCAGCAGCCAAGGGGACAGGGGATGGGATGAAAAACTGTTTTTT; CDR3aa: CASSQGDRGWDEKLFF
len: 16; v_gene: TRBV30; j_gene: TRBJ2-1; abundance: many; d_gene: NA; CDR3nt: TGTGCCTGCAGAAAAACTCCGGCTGGCTCCTACAATGAGCAGTTCTTC; CDR3aa: CACRKTPAGSYNEQFF
len: 13; v_gene: TRBV4-1; j_gene: TRBJ2-7; abundance: many; d_gene: NA; CDR3nt: TGCGCCAGCAGACAGGTAGGCGGCTACGAGCAGTACTTC; CDR3aa: CASRQVGGYEQYF
len: 17; v_gene: TRBV12-5; j_gene: TRBJ2-6; abundance: many; d_gene: TRBD2; CDR3nt: TGTGCTAGTGGTGCACTAGCGGGAGGCTCTGGGGCCAACGTCCTGACTTTC; CDR3aa: CASGALAGGSGANVLTF
len: 11; v_gene: TRBV6-1; j_gene: TRBJ2-3; abundance: NA; d_gene: NA; CDR3nt: TGTGCCAGCGGGGCCACAGATACGCAGTATTTT; CDR3aa: CASGATDTQYF
len: 17; v_gene: TRBV5-1; j_gene: TRBJ2-7; abundance: many; d_gene: TRBD2; CDR3nt: TGCGCCAGCAGCGCAGCCGGGACTAGCGGGAGGGCCTTCGAGCAGTACTTC; CDR3aa: CASSAAGTSGRAFEQYF
len: 15; v_gene: TRBV9; j_gene: TRBJ2-2; abundance: many; d_gene: NA; CDR3nt: TGTGCCAGCAGCGTAGCGGGCCCCCTCACCGGGGAGCTGTTTTTT; CDR3aa: CASSVAGPLTGELFF
len: 15; v_gene: TRBV5-1; j_gene: TRBJ2-5; abundance: NA; d_gene: TRBD1; CDR3nt: TGCGCCAGCAGCGTAACAGGGGGCGGTGGAGAGACCCAGTACTTC; CDR3aa: CASSVTGGGGETQYF
len: 14; v_gene: TRBV6-1; j_gene: TRBJ2-1; abundance: many; d_gene: NA; CDR3nt: TGTGCCAGCAGTGACGGGAGTTCCTACAATGAGCAGTTCTTC; CDR3aa: CASSDGSSYNEQFF
len: 15; v_gene: TRBV6-1; j_gene: TRBJ1-3; abundance: many; d_gene: NA; CDR3nt: TGTGCCAGCTGCCGGGACCTCGGCTCTGGAAACACCATATATTTT; CDR3aa: CASCRDLGSGNTIYF
len: 13; v_gene: TRBV20-1; j_gene: TRBJ2-7; abundance: NA; d_gene: TRBD1; CDR3nt: TGCAGTGCTAGAGATAGGGACAGGGGCGAGCAGTACTTC; CDR3aa: CSARDRDRGEQYF
len: 22; v_gene: TRBV6-1; j_gene: TRBJ2-7; abundance: many; d_gene: TRBD2; CDR3nt: TGTGCCAGCAGTGAAGGGGGACTAGCGGGAGAATTACCCACCTGGCCACCCTACGAGCAGTACTTC; CDR3aa: CASSEGGLAGELPTWPPYEQYF
len: 16; v_gene: TRBV3-1; j_gene: TRBJ2-7; abundance: many; d_gene: TRBD1; CDR3nt: TGTGCCAGCAGCCAAAGGGACAGCCACGCTTCCTACGAGCAGTACTTC; CDR3aa: CASSQRDSHASYEQYF
len: 12; v_gene: TRBV3-1; j_gene: TRBJ2-1; abundance: many; d_gene: TRBD1; CDR3nt: TGTGCCAGCAAAGGGGGCGAGAATGAGCAGTTCTTC; CDR3aa: CASKGGENEQFF
len: 17; v_gene: TRBV12-3/TRBV12-4; j_gene: TRBJ2-5; abundance: many; d_gene: NA; CDR3nt: TGTGCCAGCAGTCCCCTGGGGGGAGAGACAATCCAAGAGACCCAGTACTTC; CDR3aa: CASSPLGGETIQETQYF
len: 15; v_gene: TRBV2; j_gene: TRBJ2-7; abundance: NA; d_gene: NA; CDR3nt: TGTGCCAGCGGATCCCCACAGGGTCCCCCTTACGAGCAGTACTTC; CDR3aa: CASGSPQGPPYEQYF
len: 14; v_gene: TRBV3-1; j_gene: TRBJ2-5; abundance: many; d_gene: NA; CDR3nt: TGTGCCAGCAGTCCCCAAGGGGGGCAAGAGACCCAGTACTTC; CDR3aa: CASSPQGGQETQYF
len: 14; v_gene: TRBV27; j_gene: TRBJ1-2; abundance: many; d_gene: TRBD1; CDR3nt: TGTGCCAGCAGCCCTGCCGGGACAGGGGATGGCTACACCTTC; CDR3aa: CASSPAGTGDGYTF
len: 16; v_gene: TRBV7-3; j_gene: TRBJ2-1; abundance: many; d_gene: TRBD2; CDR3nt: TGTGCCAGCAGCCCCCGGACTAGCGGGAGCTACAATGAGCAGTTCTTC; CDR3aa: CASSPRTSGSYNEQFF
len: 14; v_gene: TRBV7-9; j_gene: TRBJ2-1; abundance: many; d_gene: TRBD2; CDR3nt: TGTGCCAGCAGCTTAGGGCGGGAGGGCGTGGAGCAGTTCTTC; CDR3aa: CASSLGREGVEQFF
len: 13; v_gene: TRBV14; j_gene: TRBJ2-2; abundance: many; d_gene: NA; CDR3nt: TGTGCCAGCAGCCAACGAGGGGCCGGGGAGCTGTTTTTT; CDR3aa: CASSQRGAGELFF
len: 16; v_gene: TRBV11-3; j_gene: TRBJ2-5; abundance: many; d_gene: NA; CDR3nt: TGTGCCAGCAGCTTAAGACGCGGAGGGAACCAAGAGACCCAGTACTTC; CDR3aa: CASSLRRGGNQETQYF
len: 13; v_gene: TRBV6-1; j_gene: TRBJ1-1; abundance: many; d_gene: NA; CDR3nt: TGTGCCAGCAGCATCCTTACAGGAGGTGAAGCTTTCTTT; CDR3aa: CASSILTGGEAFF
len: 16; v_gene: TRBV15; j_gene: TRBJ2-5; abundance: NA; d_gene: NA; CDR3nt: TGTGCCGCCGGAGGAGCGGGACAGTCGTACCAAGAGACCCAGTACTTC; CDR3aa: CAAGGAGQSYQETQYF